The text below deals with one T cell receptor (beta chain). Its cognate antigen is unknown. This sample is drawn from a study of shared clonotypes between healthy human individuals. Study summary: Researchers assigned three CD4 naive, three CD4 memory, two CD8 naive and one CD8 memory plate to each donor.

Study outcomes and limitations: Naive CD4 clonotype sharing across a few donors was about 5%. Naive subsets, compared against memory subsets, generally had larger estimated richness values.

The data were produced by immunoSEQ multiplex PCR, yet TCRdb's version contains in-frame clones alone and is incomplete. This sample yields more than 500,000 clones, of which about 96% are seen a single time; approximately 0.067% belongs to the top ten. Into CD45RA+ naive and CD45RA-negative memory subsets, the CD4+ cells were split. The CDR3 has 15 residues. Trimming at V came to 3 bases and at J to 0 bases, leaving 1 base not matched to a gene. The germline CDR1 and CDR2 sequences are KGHSH and LQKENI. The TCR originated in a woman aged 25 to 45 in good health. The specimen was naive CD4+ T cells sorted from blood. Subset defined: CD45RA+ positively selected. The chain employs TRBV18 and TRBJ1-4; 7 nucleotides match TRBD1. In nucleotides, the CDR3 is TGTGCCAGCTCACCCGACAGGGCAACTAATGAAAAACTGTTTTTT. It translates to CASSPDRATNEKLFF.